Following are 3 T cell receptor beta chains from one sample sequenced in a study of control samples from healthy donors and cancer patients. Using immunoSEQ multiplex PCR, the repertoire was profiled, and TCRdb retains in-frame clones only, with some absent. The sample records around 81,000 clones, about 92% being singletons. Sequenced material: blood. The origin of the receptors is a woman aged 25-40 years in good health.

CDR3 nucleotide sequence: TGTGCCAGCAGCTTAGGGGGCGGTGGCTACACCTTC. Its translation is CASSLGGGGYTF. The chain links TRBV6-5 to TRBJ1-2, with 7 positions matching TRBD1. V was clipped by 6 bases and J by 7 bases; unmatched bases: 5. The CDR3 has 12 residues. Germline loops: CDR1 MNHEY, CDR2 SVGAGI.

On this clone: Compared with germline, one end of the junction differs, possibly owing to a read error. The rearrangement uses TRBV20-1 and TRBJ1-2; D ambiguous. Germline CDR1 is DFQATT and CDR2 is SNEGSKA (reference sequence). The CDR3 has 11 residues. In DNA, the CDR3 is TGCAGTGCTCAGTACGACTGGTTCCGCCGCTTC. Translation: CSAQYDWFRRF.

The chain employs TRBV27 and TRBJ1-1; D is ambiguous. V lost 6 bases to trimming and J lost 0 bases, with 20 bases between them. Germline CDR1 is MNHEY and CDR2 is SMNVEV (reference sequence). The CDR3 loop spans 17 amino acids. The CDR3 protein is CASSPMLSGFMNTEAFF. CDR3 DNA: TGTGCCAGCAGCCCTATGTTGTCTGGTTTCATGAACACTGAAGCTTTCTTT.